Listed here is a single T cell receptor (beta chain). This sample was included in a study of beta chain features in type 1 diabetes. Trimming removed 1 base from V and 5 bases from J; junction bases left unmatched: 2. CDR1 SGHVS and CDR2 FNYEAQ come from the germline V gene. This CDR3 is 14 amino acids long. Expressed TCRB transcripts were sequenced because the entire RNA isolate underwent reverse transcription. Produced via immunoSEQ multiplex PCR; TCRdb's table is partial and in-frame only. The sample shows roughly 500,000 clones, 11% of them seen only once. This TCR came from a woman aged 18 to 35 in good health. The chain employs TRBV7-6 and TRBJ2-5; 9 positions agree with TRBD2. Sequenced sample: naive CD4+ T cells from blood. CDR3 residues: CASSLVLAGETQYF. CDR3 sequence (DNA): TGTGCCAGCAGCTTAGTCCTAGCGGGGGAGACCCAGTACTTC.